One sample yielded the 2 T cell receptor beta chains listed below, sequenced in a study of CD8 T cells in Susac syndrome. Random hexamers were used to reverse transcribe the RNA input (roughly 0.5 to 1 ug). TCRdb analysed the immunoSEQ multiplex PCR reads with MiXCR anew, one entry per CDR3 protein. The table lists 65,000 to 90,000 distinct CDR3 sequences, approximately 94% of them singletons, with approximately 0.4% in the top ten. Sequenced: CD8+ T cells from PBMCs. Receptors originate from a human donor with multiple sclerosis.

CDR3 bases: TGTGCCAGCAGCTTAAGACTAGCAGAGACCCAGTACTTC. This encodes CASSLRLAETQYF. V usage is TRBV14 and J usage is TRBJ2-5; 7 bases line up with TRBD2. CDR3 length: 13 amino acids. Germline V lookup: CDR1 SGHDN, CDR2 FVKESK. V lost 5 bases, J lost 4 bases, and 4 bases stayed unmatched.

This chain links TRBV3-1 with TRBJ2-7; a weak D match, TRBD2 (5 bases). The CDR3 consists of 14 residues. From germline, CDR1 is LGHDT and CDR2 YNNKEL (reference sequence). Deletions cut 1 base from V and 5 bases from J, with 12 bases between. CDR3 region: CASSQAGIPHEQYF. CDR3 in DNA: TGTGCCAGCAGCCAAGCGGGGATCCCCCACGAGCAGTACTTC.